The source of this T cell receptor (beta chain) is a study of blood T cell repertoires in COVID-19. Study-wide background: From T cells, B-cell-depleted T cells, or PBMCs came the material, which was cDNA or gDNA.

The germline V and J ends were trimmed by 3 bases and 2 bases, with 14 bases remaining between them. CDR1 is SGHNT, CDR2 YYREEE, per germline (reference sequence). The CDR3 sequence is 15 residues long. Original processing methods: Reference gene primer amplification yielded estimated nucleated cell counts. Profiled with immunoSEQ multiplex PCR; TCRdb holds only in-frame clones, not every one. That table supplies the V and J calls and clone size; D and trimming were determined from the DNA. The data contain around 320,000 clones, 85% of them singletons. Sequenced sample: peripheral blood. The TCR comes from a human donor in a cohort sampled during active COVID-19. The chain links TRBV5-4 to TRBJ1-1; D uncertain. In DNA form, the CDR3 reads TGTGCCAGCAGCTCGATTCGGGGATTCAACACTGAAGCTTTCTTT. This translates into CASSSIRGFNTEAFF.